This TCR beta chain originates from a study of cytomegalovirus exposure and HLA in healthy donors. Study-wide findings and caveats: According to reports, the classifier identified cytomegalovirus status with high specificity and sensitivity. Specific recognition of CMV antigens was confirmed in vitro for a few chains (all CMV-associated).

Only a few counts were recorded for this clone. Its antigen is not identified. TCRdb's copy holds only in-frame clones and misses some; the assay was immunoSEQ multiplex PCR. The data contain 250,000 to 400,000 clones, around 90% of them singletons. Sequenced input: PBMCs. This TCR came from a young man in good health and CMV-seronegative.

As DNA, the CDR3 is TGTGCCAGCTCACCTCTGCCCGACGGGTACGAGCAGTACTTC. This codes for CASSPLPDGYEQYF. The chain is built from TRBV18 and TRBJ2-7; no reliable D call. This CDR3 region has 14 residues. V shed 3 bases and J shed 4 bases, with 13 bases lying between them. Germline assignment: CDR1 KGHSH and CDR2 LQKENI. Supplemented by reference TRBV18 and TRBJ2-7, the full variable domain reads NAGVMQNPRHLVRRRGQEARLRCSPMKGHSHVYWYRQLPEEGLKFMVYLQKENIIDESGMPKERFSAEFPKEGPSILRIQQVVRGDSAAYFCASSPLPDGYEQYFGPGTRLTVT.